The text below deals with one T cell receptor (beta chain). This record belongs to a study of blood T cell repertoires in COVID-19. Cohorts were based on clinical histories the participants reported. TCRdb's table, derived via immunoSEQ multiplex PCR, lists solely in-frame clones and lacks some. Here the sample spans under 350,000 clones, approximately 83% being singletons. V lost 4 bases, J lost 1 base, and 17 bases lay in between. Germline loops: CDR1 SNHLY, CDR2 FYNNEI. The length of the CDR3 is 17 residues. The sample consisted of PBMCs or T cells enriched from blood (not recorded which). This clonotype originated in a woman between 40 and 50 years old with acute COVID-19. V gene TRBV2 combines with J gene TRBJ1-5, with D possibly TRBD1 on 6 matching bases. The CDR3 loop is CASSGGIQGWSNQPQHF. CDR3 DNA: TGTGCCAGCAGTGGGGGCATACAGGGTTGGAGCAATCAGCCCCAGCATTTT.